This T cell receptor beta chain originates from a study of regulatory T cells in long-lasting Graves disease. The CDR3 runs to 14 residues. From germline, CDR1 is DFQATT and CDR2 SNEGSKA (reference sequence). V was trimmed by 5 bases and J by 2 bases, leaving 15 bases between them. Time point noted: persistent/refractory GD, antithyroid drugs over 5 years with positive TRAb. TCR sequences were obtained from RNA taken from PBMCs. American Thyroid Association guidelines served as the basis for diagnosing Graves' disease. Points on this clonotype: The antigen is unknown.

Study results and limitations: A reduction in accuracy may have resulted from the small sample size. TRBV28 was favored in persistent disease, as were TRBJ1-2 and TRBJ2-5.

Researchers made TCR beta libraries by using iRepertoire HTBI primers and running Arm-PCR on CDR3 regions. MiXCR was run by TCRdb on the multiplex PCR reads, yielding one entry per CDR3 protein. Here the sample spans 650,000 to 850,000 distinct CDR3 sequences, around 32% being singletons. The J gene is TRBJ1-2, the V gene TRBV20-1; D is perhaps TRBD1 (5 bases). Sample: peripheral blood mononuclear cells (PBMCs), taken when the disease was refractory, from a patient treated with antithyroid drugs. The source is a female donor with Graves disease. The CDR3, as DNA: TGCAGTGCTCGACAGAAGAGTGGCAACTATGGCTACACCTTC. Translating gives CSARQKSGNYGYTF.